The clone carrying this T cell receptor (beta chain) was counted only a few times. This entry is derived from a study of technical replicates of blood from several donors. Only in-frame clones appear in the TCRdb table, and some are missing; sequencing was by immunoSEQ multiplex PCR. The sample lists fewer than 85,000 clones; roughly 94% were seen once. The sequence derives from a human donor in good health. Sequenced sample: T cells isolated from PBMCs.

The CDR3 coding sequence is TGCGCCAGCGGATGGGTGGACAGTAACACTGAAGCTTTCTTT. This translates into CASGWVDSNTEAFF. V is TRBV5-1 and J is TRBJ1-1; D may be TRBD1 (6 bases). The germline V gene has CDR1 SGHRS and CDR2 YFSETQ. The CDR3 spans 14 residues. V was pared by 7 bases and J by 2 bases, with 15 bases between. The whole variable domain, remainder taken from reference TRBV5-1 and TRBJ1-1, is KAGVTQTPRYLIKTRGQQVTLSCSPISGHRSVSWYQQTPGQGLQFLFEYFSETQRNKGNFPGRFSGRQFSNSRSEMNVSTLELGDSALYLCASGWVDSNTEAFFGQGTRLTVV.